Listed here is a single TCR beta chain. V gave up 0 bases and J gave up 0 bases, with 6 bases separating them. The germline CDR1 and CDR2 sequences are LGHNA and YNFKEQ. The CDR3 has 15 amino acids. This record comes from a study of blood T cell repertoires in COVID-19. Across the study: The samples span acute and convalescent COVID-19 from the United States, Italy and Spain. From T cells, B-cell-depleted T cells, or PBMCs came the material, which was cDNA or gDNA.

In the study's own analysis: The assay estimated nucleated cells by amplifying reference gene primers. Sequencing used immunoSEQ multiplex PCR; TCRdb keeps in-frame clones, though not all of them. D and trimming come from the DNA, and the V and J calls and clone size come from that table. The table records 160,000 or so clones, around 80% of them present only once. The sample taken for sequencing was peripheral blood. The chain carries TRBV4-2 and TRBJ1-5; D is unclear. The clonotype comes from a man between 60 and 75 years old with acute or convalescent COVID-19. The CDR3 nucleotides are TGTGCCAGCAGCCAAGATATCGGTAGCAATCAGCCCCAGCATTTT. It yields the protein CASSQDIGSNQPQHF.